One sample yielded the 26 T cell receptor beta chains listed below, sequenced in a study of blood T cell repertoires in COVID-19. Here immunoSEQ multiplex PCR was the method, and the copy in TCRdb shows in-frame clones only, minus some. The profile shows hundreds of thousands of clones, approximately 84% of them singletons. Sequenced sample: peripheral blood. The receptors come from a man older than 75 with acute or convalescent COVID-19.

Only a few counts were recorded for this clone. V and J are TRBV27 and TRBJ1-6; 10 bases are shared with TRBD1. Per germline, CDR1 MNHEY and CDR2 SMNVEV (reference sequence). This CDR3 has 18 amino acids. J was trimmed by 1 base and V by 5 bases; bases with no gene match: 8. The CDR3 loop reads CASSVTGTGASYNSPLHF. DNA for the CDR3: TGTGCCAGCAGTGTTACCGGGACAGGGGCTTCCTATAATTCACCCCTCCACTTT.

This clone appeared a single time. V usage is TRBV7-3 and J usage is TRBJ2-5; TRBD2 matches 11 bases. The CDR3 runs to 16 residues. Germline CDR1 SGHTA, CDR2 FQGTGA. V dropped 6 bases and J dropped 1; count of bases not matched to a gene: 7. The CDR3 bases are TGTGCCAGCAGGGCCTCCGGGACTAGCGGCCAAGAGACCCAGTACTTC. Residues: CASRASGTSGQETQYF.

The chain couples TRBV7-2 to TRBJ1-1; 7 bases map to TRBD1. J gave up 2 bases and V 7 bases, and 7 bases lay outside the gene matches. Germline CDR1 SGHTA, CDR2 FQGNSA. CDR3 length equals 14 residues. The CDR3 sequence: CASITTGTNTEAFF. Here the CDR3 DNA reads TGTGCCAGCATCACGACAGGGACAAACACTGAAGCTTTCTTT.

The V gene is TRBV24-1, the J gene TRBJ1-2; D is perhaps TRBD1 (5 bases). Trimming cost V 2 bases and J 8 bases, with 14 bases left between them. CDR1 is KGHDR and CDR2 is SFDVKD in the germline V gene. The CDR3 is made up of 14 amino acids. Here the CDR3 reads CATSDSTGLWGYTF. The DNA for the CDR3 is TGTGCCACCAGTGATTCCACAGGTCTGTGGGGCTACACCTTC.

Here the CDR3 reads CASRDFGGNEQFF. CDR3 DNA sequence: TGTGCCAGCAGGGATTTTGGAGGGAATGAGCAGTTCTTC. V usage is TRBV7-2 and J usage is TRBJ2-1; TRBD2 might be the D (6 bases). The CDR3 consists of 13 residues. Germline V lookup: CDR1 SGHTA, CDR2 FQGNSA. V gave up 6 bases and J gave up 7 bases, with 13 bases separating them. Combining the CDR3 with reference TRBV7-2 and TRBJ2-1 gives the whole variable domain GAGVSQSPSNKVTEKGKDVELRCDPISGHTALYWYRQSLGQGLEFLIYFQGNSAPDKSGLPSDRFSAERTGGSVSTLTIQRTQQEDSAVYLCASRDFGGNEQFFGPGTRLTVL.

This clone was seen more than once but under ten times. The chain joins TRBV24-1 to TRBJ2-2, with unresolved D. From germline, CDR1 is KGHDR and CDR2 SFDVKD. This CDR3 contains 13 residues. Trimming left V 6 bases short and J 6 bases short, with 10 bases between. The CDR3 DNA is TGTGCCACCAGTTCTTACCTATCCGGGGAGCTGTTTTTT. Translating gives CATSSYLSGELFF.

The J gene is TRBJ2-2, the V gene TRBV7-3; 8 bases align to TRBD2. The V segment lost 4 bases and the J segment 1 base; nucleotides outside the gene matches: 2. The CDR3 covers 15 residues. Looked up from germline, CDR1 is SGHTA and CDR2 is FQGTGA. DNA for the CDR3: TGTGCCAGCAGCTCCCGGGGGGGGAACACCGGGGAGCTGTTTTTT. This codes for CASSSRGGNTGELFF.

This chain joins TRBV6-1 and TRBJ2-3, with TRBD1 matching 7 bases. After removal of 3 bases from V and 2 bases from J, the junction contained 5 bases not matched to a gene. The germline V gene has CDR1 MNHNS and CDR2 SASEGT. This CDR3 has 15 amino acids. Written as DNA, the CDR3 is TGTGCCAGCAGTGATACTAGGGGGCACACAGATACGCAGTATTTT. Its translation is CASSDTRGHTDTQYF.

The V gene is TRBV9, the J gene TRBJ2-2; 8 nucleotides align to TRBD2. Germline loops: CDR1 SGDLS, CDR2 YYNGEE. After removal of 6 bases from V and 4 bases from J, the junction contained 11 bases not matched to a gene. This CDR3 has 16 residues. The CDR3 is CASNPGASGPTGELFF. The CDR3 nucleotides are TGTGCCAGCAACCCGGGGGCTAGCGGGCCCACCGGGGAGCTGTTTTTT.

The chain carries TRBV27 and TRBJ1-1, with D possibly TRBD1 on 5 matching bases. Germline loops: CDR1 MNHEY, CDR2 SMNVEV (reference sequence). The CDR3 is made up of 13 amino acids. Trimming removed 6 bases at V and 1 base at J, with 9 bases between. CDR3 in DNA: TGTGCCAGCAGCCGTCAGGGGAACACTGAAGCTTTCTTT. Translating gives CASSRQGNTEAFF.

CDR3 sequence reads: CASSARPGQGTEQYV. CDR3 sequence (DNA): TGTGCCAGCAGCGCGAGACCGGGACAGGGTACCGAGCAGTACGTC. The J gene is TRBJ2-7, the V gene TRBV6-5, with 9 bases identical to TRBD1. The germline CDR1 and CDR2 sequences are MNHEY and SVGAGI. With V trimmed by 6 bases and J by 6 bases, 12 bases remained unmatched. CDR3 size: 15 residues.

The chain combines TRBV29-1 with TRBJ2-7, with 7 bases matching TRBD1. CDR3 length equals 13 residues. Germline V CDR1 and CDR2: SQVTM, ANQGSEA. After removal of 2 bases from V and 1 base from J, the junction contained 2 bases not matched to a gene. CDR3 nucleotides: TGCAGCGTTGAATCCAGGGGGTCCTACGAGCAGTACTTC. Protein product: CSVESRGSYEQYF.

The V and J genes are TRBV5-6 and TRBJ2-7, with a possible D match to TRBD1 (5 bases). The V gene lost 0 bases and the J gene lost 2 bases, with 15 bases spanning the gap. Germline CDR1 is SGHDT and CDR2 is YYEEEE. This CDR3 has 16 amino acids. The CDR3 DNA sequence: TGTGCCAGCAGCTTGGGGAGTTGGGGCGACCCCTACGAGCAGTACTTC. It encodes CASSLGSWGDPYEQYF.

Remarks on this clone: Other nucleotide sequences in the sample specify the same CDR3. The V gene is TRBV5-1, the J gene TRBJ2-5, with 8 nucleotides matching TRBD1. From germline, CDR1 is SGHRS and CDR2 YFSETQ. The CDR3 contains 14 residues. Trimming cost V 3 bases and J 5 bases; bases outside gene matches: 6. In nucleotides, the CDR3 is TGCGCCAGCAGCTCACCTACAGGGGGGGAGACCCAGTACTTC. Amino acid sequence: CASSSPTGGETQYF. The full variable domain, in which reference TRBV5-1 and TRBJ2-5 provide the parts outside the CDR3, is KAGVTQTPRYLIKTRGQQVTLSCSPISGHRSVSWYQQTPGQGLQFLFEYFSETQRNKGNFPGRFSGRQFSNSRSEMNVSTLELGDSALYLCASSSPTGGETQYFGPGTRLLVL.

This rearrangement joins TRBV19 to TRBJ1-4, with D uncertain. CDR3 size: 13 residues. Germline-derived CDR1 and CDR2 are LNHDA and SQIVND (reference sequence). V was clipped by 5 bases and J by 8 bases, with 12 bases between them. Written as DNA, the CDR3 is TGTGCCAGTAGTTTCCAGGTGCAGGAAAAACTGTTTTTT. Encoded protein: CASSFQVQEKLFF.

This rearrangement joins TRBV5-1 to TRBJ2-5; D remains ambiguous. V gave up 2 bases and J gave up 2 bases, with 7 bases separating them. This CDR3 has 13 residues. CDR1 is SGHRS and CDR2 is YFSETQ in the germline V gene. In nucleotides, the CDR3 is TGCGCCAGCAGCTTTAAACAGCAAGAGACCCAGTACTTC. Amino acid sequence: CASSFKQQETQYF.

The V and J genes are TRBV29-1 and TRBJ1-2; D may be TRBD1 (6 bases). Trimming took 6 bases from V and 6 from J, leaving 14 bases between them. Germline CDR1 SQVTM, CDR2 ANQGSEA. The CDR3 extends over 12 amino acids. As DNA, the CDR3 is TGCAGCGTCGTACAGGGTGGTGATGGCTACACCTTC. It is translated as CSVVQGGDGYTF.

This clone is a singleton in its sample. The V gene is TRBV4-1, the J gene TRBJ1-4; a possible D gene is TRBD1 (6 bases). Looked up from germline, CDR1 is MGHRA and CDR2 is YSYEKL. V was trimmed by 1 base and J by 5 bases, leaving 17 bases between them. The CDR3 totals 17 residues. The CDR3 DNA sequence: TGCGCCAGCAGCCAAGGAGAGAGTTGGGGGCTAAATGAAAAACTGTTTTTT. Protein product: CASSQGESWGLNEKLFF.

The chain couples TRBV9 to TRBJ2-3; TRBD2 might be the D (5 bases). The CDR3 consists of 16 residues. The germline V gene has CDR1 SGDLS and CDR2 YYNGEE. V lost 0 bases to trimming and J lost 5 bases, with 16 bases between them. The CDR3 coding sequence is TGTGCCAGCAGCGTAGGGGTGGGAGACCCAGGAGATACGCAGTATTTT. This translates into CASSVGVGDPGDTQYF.

The rearrangement uses TRBV19 and TRBJ1-5, with D possibly being TRBD1 (5 bases). The CDR3 sequence is 13 residues long. V was pared by 6 bases and J by 2 bases, with 8 bases between. Germline CDR1 and CDR2: LNHDA and SQIVND (reference sequence). The CDR3 sequence is CASRRGRNQPQHF. The CDR3 coding sequence is TGTGCCAGTAGAAGGGGCCGCAATCAGCCCCAGCATTTT.

The chain recombines TRBV3-1 (or the pseudogene TRBV3-2) with TRBJ2-2; TRBD2 matches at 8 bases. CDR3 size: 18 residues. V gave up 1 base and J gave up 0 bases; unmatched junction bases: 7. In germline, CDR1 is LGHDT, CDR2 YNNKEL (reference sequence). In DNA form, the CDR3 reads TGTGCCAGCAGCCAAGTCGCAAGCGGGGGAACGAACACCGGGGAGCTGTTTTTT. This translates into CASSQVASGGTNTGELFF.

The chain links TRBV7-3 to TRBJ2-2; 8 positions agree with TRBD2. There are 16 residues in the CDR3. The junction had 4 bases not matched to a gene; V was cut back by 0 bases and J by 4 bases. The V gene's germline CDR1 is SGHTA and CDR2 FQGTGA. CDR3 DNA sequence: TGTGCCAGCAGCTTAACCGGTAGCGGGGTCACCGGGGAGCTGTTTTTT. Protein sequence: CASSLTGSGVTGELFF.

J is TRBJ2-1 and V is TRBV18; 8 nucleotides match TRBD2. CDR3 size: 19 residues. V was clipped by 0 bases and J by 8 bases; unmatched bases: 18. CDR1 is KGHSH, CDR2 LQKENI, per germline. The CDR3 nucleotides read TGTGCCAGCTCACCACCCCCAGGGAGAGGAGTAGCGGGACTCTATGAGCAGTTCTTC. It yields the protein CASSPPPGRGVAGLYEQFF.

A single count supports this clone. This chain joins TRBV4-3 and TRBJ1-5; 7 positions agree with TRBD1. The V and J ends lost 0 bases and 5 bases, in that order; junction bases with no gene match: 7. Germline values: CDR1 LGHNA, CDR2 YSLEER. The CDR3 is 16 amino acids. The CDR3 sequence is CASSQDLGGGDQPQHF. CDR3 coding DNA: TGCGCCAGCAGCCAAGACTTAGGGGGCGGCGATCAGCCCCAGCATTTT.

This clone was detected a few times. The V call is TRBV7-2, the J call TRBJ1-1; TRBD1 aligns across 7 bases. V lost 5 bases, J lost 4 bases, and 10 bases stayed unmatched. The CDR3 totals 15 residues. Looked up from germline, CDR1 is SGHTA and CDR2 is FQGNSA. The CDR3 loop reads CASSPEQGRPTEAFF. CDR3 DNA: TGTGCCAGCAGCCCAGAACAGGGGAGGCCCACTGAAGCTTTCTTT.

The CDR3 nucleotides read TGTGCCAGCAGCGTAGCCCCAGGGTGGACCGGGGAGCTGTTTTTT. Its protein is CASSVAPGWTGELFF. The V and J genes are TRBV9 and TRBJ2-2; possible D gene TRBD1, 5 bases. The CDR3 is made up of 15 amino acids. The ends were cut back, 0 bases at V and 5 bases at J, with 11 bases in the middle. CDR1 and CDR2 (germline): SGDLS, YYNGEE.